The clone carrying this T cell receptor beta chain was found a few times. The antigen is unknown. Germline V gene data show CDR1 as SQVTM and CDR2 as ANQGSEA. V lost 7 bases and J lost 3, with 12 bases in between. This CDR3 contains 12 residues. cDNA prepared by RNA extraction and subsequent reverse transcription served as the template for sequencing. The method was immunoSEQ multiplex PCR; TCRdb's version includes in-frame clones alone and lacks a portion of them. This sample has about 250,000 clones, with 60% found just once. Noted treatment: oral pan-JAK inhibitor, 5-10 mg twice daily. Peripheral blood samples and lesional scalp punch biopsies were obtained from alopecia areata patients. These data are taken from a study of CD8+ T cells in alopecia areata. Study background: The drug, tofacitinib, lasted 6 to 18 months, followed by 6 months off drug. The investigators scored severity in treated patients by the percentage of affected scalp area. Study-level findings and limits: Links between baseline CD8+ expansion and response need larger treated cohorts.

Material: CD4+ T cells sorted from blood, obtained at week 52, from a patient treated with tofacitinib. The clonotype originates from a human donor with alopecia areata. V is TRBV29-1 and J is TRBJ1-2, with a weak D call TRBD1 (5 bases). CDR3 in amino acids: CSAGKGDYGYTF. The CDR3, as DNA: TGCAGCGCAGGGAAGGGAGACTATGGCTACACCTTC.